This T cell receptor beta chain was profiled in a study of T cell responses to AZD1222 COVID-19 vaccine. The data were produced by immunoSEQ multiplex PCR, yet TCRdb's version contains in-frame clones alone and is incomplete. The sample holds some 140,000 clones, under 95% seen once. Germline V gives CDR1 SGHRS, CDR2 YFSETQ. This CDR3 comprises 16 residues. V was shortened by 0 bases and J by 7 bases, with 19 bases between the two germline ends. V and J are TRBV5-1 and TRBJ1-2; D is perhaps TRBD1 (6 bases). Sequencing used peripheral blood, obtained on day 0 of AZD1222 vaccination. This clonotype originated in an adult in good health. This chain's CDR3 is CASSLETWQGGGGYTF. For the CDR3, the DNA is TGCGCCAGCAGCTTGGAAACGTGGCAAGGGGGAGGTGGCTACACCTTC.